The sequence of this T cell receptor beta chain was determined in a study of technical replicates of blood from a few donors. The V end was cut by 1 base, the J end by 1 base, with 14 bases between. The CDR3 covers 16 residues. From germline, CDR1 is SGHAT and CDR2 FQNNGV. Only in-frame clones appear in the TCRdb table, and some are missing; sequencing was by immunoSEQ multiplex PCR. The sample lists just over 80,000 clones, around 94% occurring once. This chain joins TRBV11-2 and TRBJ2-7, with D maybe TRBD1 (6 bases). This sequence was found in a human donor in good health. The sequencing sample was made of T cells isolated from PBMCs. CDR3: CASSLVVGHYSYEQYF. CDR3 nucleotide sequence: TGTGCCAGCAGCTTAGTCGTGGGACACTATTCCTACGAGCAGTACTTC.